This is a list of T cell receptor beta chains from one sample in a study of blood T cell repertoires in COVID-19. The protocol was immunoSEQ multiplex PCR, while the TCRdb copy is restricted to in-frame clones and leaves out a portion. The data hold a few hundred thousand clones, with around 85% observed a single time. The sample taken for sequencing was peripheral blood. These receptors were taken from a human donor with COVID-19, enrolled during active disease. The donor label of this sample is uncertain. Both conserved end residues are part of each CDR3. Fields, in order: V gene, CDR3 protein.

>TRBV12-5
CASGPPPGAGSDNEQFF
>TRBV5-4
CASSETGTGYTEAFF
>TRBV18
CASSPPNDGGSKTDTQYF
>TRBV6-6
CASSYSTASNYGYTF
>TRBV12-3/TRBV12-4
CASSQRDSPYF
>TRBV11-2
CASSLGGLPGTQYF
>TRBV10-3
CAISDSRTGGASNEKLFF
>TRBV3-1/TRBV3-2
CASSQDLNSPLHF
>TRBV24-1
CATSAVNRDRANTGELFF
>TRBV6-5
CASSYSHSTDSYEQYF
>TRBV28
CASLTSRNEQFF
>TRBV28
CASSTSGSGETQYF